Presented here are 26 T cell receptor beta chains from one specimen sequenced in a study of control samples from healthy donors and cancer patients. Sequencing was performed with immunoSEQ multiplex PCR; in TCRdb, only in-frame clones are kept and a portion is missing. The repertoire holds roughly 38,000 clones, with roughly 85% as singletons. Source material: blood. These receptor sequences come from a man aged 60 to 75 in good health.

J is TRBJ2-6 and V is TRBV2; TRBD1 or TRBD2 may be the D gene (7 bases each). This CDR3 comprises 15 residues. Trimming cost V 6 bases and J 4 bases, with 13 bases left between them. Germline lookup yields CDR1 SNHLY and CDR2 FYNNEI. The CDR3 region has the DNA TGTGCCAGCAGCGGGGGGACAGCCGGGGCCAACGTCCTGACTTTC. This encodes CASSGGTAGANVLTF.

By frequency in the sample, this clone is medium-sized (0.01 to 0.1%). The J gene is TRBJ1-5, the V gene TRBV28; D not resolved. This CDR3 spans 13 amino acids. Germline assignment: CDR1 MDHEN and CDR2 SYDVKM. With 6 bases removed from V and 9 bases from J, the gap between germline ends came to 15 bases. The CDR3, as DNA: TGTGCCAGCAGCGCAGGAACCGATCTGCCCCAGCATTTT. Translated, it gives CASSAGTDLPQHF. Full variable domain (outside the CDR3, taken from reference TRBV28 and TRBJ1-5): DVKVTQSSRYLVKRTGEKVFLECVQDMDHENMFWYRQDPGLGLRLIYFSYDVKMKEKGDIPEGYSVSREKKERFSLILESASTNQTSMYLCASSAGTDLPQHFGDGTRLSIL.

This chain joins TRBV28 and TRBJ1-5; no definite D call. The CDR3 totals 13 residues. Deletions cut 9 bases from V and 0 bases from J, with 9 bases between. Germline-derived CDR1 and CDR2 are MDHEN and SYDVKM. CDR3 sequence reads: CASSSGSNQPQHF. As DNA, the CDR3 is TGTGCCAGTTCGAGTGGTAGCAATCAGCCCCAGCATTTT.

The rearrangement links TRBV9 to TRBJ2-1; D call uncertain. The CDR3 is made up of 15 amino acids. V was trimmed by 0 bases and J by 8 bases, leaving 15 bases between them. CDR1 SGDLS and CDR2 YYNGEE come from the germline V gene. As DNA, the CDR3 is TGTGCCAGCAGCGTAGTAGGGCAGGATATCGATGAGCAGTTCTTC. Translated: CASSVVGQDIDEQFF.

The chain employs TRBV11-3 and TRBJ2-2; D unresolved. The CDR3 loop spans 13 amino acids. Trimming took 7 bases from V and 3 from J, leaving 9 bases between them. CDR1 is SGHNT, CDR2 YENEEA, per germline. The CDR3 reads CASTPWHTGELFF. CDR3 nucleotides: TGTGCCAGCACCCCCTGGCACACCGGGGAGCTGTTTTTT. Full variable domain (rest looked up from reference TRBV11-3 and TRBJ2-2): EAGVVQSPRYKIIEKKQPVAFWCNPISGHNTLYWYLQNLGQGPELLIRYENEEAVDDSQLPKDRFSAERLKGVDSTLKIQPAELGDSAVYLCASTPWHTGELFFGEGSRLTVL.

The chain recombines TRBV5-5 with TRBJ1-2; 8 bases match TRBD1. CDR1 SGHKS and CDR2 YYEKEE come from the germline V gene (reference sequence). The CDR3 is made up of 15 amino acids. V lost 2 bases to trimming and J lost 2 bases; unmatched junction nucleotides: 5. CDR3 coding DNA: TGTGCCAGCAGCTTTCCGGGACAGGAGAACTATGGCTACACCTTC. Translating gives CASSFPGQENYGYTF.

The DNA of the CDR3 is TGTGCCAGCAAGTTAGTTTATAATTCACCCCTCCACTTT. Translating gives CASKLVYNSPLHF. The chain employs TRBV28 and TRBJ1-6; D unresolved. V was clipped by 7 bases and J by 4 bases, with 8 bases between them. The CDR3 covers 13 residues. Germline V gene lookup returns CDR1 MDHEN and CDR2 SYDVKM.

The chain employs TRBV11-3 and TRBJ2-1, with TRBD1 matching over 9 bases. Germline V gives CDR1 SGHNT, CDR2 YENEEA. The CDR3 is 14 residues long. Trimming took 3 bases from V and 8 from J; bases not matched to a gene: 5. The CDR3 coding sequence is TGTGCCAGCAGCTTTGACAGGGGGAGGGATGAGCAGTTCTTC. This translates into CASSFDRGRDEQFF. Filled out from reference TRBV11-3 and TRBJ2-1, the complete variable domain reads EAGVVQSPRYKIIEKKQPVAFWCNPISGHNTLYWYLQNLGQGPELLIRYENEEAVDDSQLPKDRFSAERLKGVDSTLKIQPAELGDSAVYLCASSFDRGRDEQFFGPGTRLTVL.

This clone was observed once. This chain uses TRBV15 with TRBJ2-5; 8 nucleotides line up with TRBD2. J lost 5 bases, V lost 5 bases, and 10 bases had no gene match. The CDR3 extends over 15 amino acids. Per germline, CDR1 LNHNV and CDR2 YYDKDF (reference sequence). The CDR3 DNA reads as TGTGCCACCAGCGGGGCCGGGAGGGTAGGGGAGACCCAGTACTTC. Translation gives CATSGAGRVGETQYF.

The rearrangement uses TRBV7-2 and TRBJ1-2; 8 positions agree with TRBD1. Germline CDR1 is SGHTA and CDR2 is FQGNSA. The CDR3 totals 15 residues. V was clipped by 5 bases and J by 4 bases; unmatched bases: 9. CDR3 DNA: TGTGCCAGCAGCATAGGGTCAGGACAGGGCTATGGCTACACCTTC. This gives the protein CASSIGSGQGYGYTF. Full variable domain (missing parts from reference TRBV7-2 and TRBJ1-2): GAGVSQSPSNKVTEKGKDVELRCDPISGHTALYWYRQSLGQGLEFLIYFQGNSAPDKSGLPSDRFSAERTGGSVSTLTIQRTQQEDSAVYLCASSIGSGQGYGYTFGSGTRLTVV.

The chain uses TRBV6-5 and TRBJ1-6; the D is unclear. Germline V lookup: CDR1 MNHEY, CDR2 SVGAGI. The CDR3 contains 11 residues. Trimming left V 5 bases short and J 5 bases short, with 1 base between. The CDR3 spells CASSHNSPLHF. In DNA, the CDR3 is TGTGCCAGCAGTCATAATTCACCCCTCCACTTT.

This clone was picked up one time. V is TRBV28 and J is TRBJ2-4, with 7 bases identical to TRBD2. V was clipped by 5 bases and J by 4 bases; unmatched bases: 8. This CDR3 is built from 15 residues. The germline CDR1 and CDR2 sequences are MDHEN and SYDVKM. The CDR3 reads CASSNTRGGKNIQYF. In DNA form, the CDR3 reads TGTGCCAGCAGTAATACGAGGGGAGGGAAAAACATTCAGTACTTC. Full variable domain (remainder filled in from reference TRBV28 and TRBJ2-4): DVKVTQSSRYLVKRTGEKVFLECVQDMDHENMFWYRQDPGLGLRLIYFSYDVKMKEKGDIPEGYSVSREKKERFSLILESASTNQTSMYLCASSNTRGGKNIQYFGAGTRLSVL.

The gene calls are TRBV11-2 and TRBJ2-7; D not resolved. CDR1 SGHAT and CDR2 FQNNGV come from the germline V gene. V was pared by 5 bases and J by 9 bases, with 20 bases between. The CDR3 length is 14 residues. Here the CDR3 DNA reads TGTGCCAGCAGCGGCAGGAACACCTCCCCTACGCAGTACTTC. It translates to CASSGRNTSPTQYF.

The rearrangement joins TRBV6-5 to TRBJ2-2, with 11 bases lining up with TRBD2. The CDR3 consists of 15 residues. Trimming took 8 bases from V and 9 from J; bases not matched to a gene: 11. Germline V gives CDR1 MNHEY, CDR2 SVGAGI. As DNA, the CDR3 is TGTGCCAGCGGTACTAGCGGGAGCCGGTTCCGGGAGCTGTTTTTT. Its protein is CASGTSGSRFRELFF.

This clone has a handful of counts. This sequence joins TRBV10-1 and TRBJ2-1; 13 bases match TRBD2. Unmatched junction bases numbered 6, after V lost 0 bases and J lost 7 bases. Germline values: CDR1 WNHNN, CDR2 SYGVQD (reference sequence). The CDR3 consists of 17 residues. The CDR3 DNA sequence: TGCGCCAGCAGTGAGTCGGTACTAGCGGGGGGGCCGAATGAGCAGTTCTTC. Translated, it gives CASSESVLAGGPNEQFF.

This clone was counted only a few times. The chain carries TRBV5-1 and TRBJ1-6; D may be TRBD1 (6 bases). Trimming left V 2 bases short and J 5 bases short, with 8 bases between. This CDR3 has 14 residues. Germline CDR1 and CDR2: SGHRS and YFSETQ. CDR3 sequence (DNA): TGCGCCAGCAGCTTCGAGGGGGATAATTCACCCCTCCACTTT. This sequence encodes CASSFEGDNSPLHF.

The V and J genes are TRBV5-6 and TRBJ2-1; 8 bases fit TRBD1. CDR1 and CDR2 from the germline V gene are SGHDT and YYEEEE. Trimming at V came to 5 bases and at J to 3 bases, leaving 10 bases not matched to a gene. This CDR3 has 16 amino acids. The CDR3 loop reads CASRQNQGALYNEQFF. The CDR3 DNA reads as TGTGCCAGCAGACAAAACCAGGGGGCCCTCTACAATGAGCAGTTCTTC.

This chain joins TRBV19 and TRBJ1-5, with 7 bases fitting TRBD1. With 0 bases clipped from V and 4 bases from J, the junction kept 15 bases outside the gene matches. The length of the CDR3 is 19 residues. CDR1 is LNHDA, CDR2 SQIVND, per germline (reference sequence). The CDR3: CASSIDARTTQGGNQPQHF. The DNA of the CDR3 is TGTGCCAGTAGTATAGACGCCCGGACAACCCAGGGGGGAAATCAGCCCCAGCATTTT.

The CDR3: CASSLAGQGASGANVLTF. Written as DNA, the CDR3 is TGCGCCAGCAGCCTTGCGGGACAGGGGGCTTCTGGGGCCAACGTCCTGACTTTC. The V gene is TRBV5-1, the J gene TRBJ2-6; TRBD1 agrees at 12 bases. J lost 1 base, V lost 4 bases, and 6 bases had no gene match. The germline V gene encodes CDR1 SGHRS and CDR2 YFSETQ. This CDR3 comprises 18 residues.

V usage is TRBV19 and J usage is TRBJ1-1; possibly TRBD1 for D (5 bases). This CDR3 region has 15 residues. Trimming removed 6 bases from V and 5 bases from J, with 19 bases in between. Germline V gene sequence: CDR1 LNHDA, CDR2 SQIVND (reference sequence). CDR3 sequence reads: CASSEPRGRSTEAFF. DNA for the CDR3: TGTGCCAGTAGCGAGCCTCGGGGCAGAAGTACTGAAGCTTTCTTT.

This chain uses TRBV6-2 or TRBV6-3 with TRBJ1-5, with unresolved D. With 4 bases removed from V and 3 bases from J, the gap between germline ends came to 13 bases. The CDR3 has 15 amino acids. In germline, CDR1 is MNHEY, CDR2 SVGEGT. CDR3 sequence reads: CASSSYIRANQPQHF. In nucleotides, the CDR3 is TGTGCCAGCAGTTCCTACATTCGGGCCAATCAGCCCCAGCATTTT.

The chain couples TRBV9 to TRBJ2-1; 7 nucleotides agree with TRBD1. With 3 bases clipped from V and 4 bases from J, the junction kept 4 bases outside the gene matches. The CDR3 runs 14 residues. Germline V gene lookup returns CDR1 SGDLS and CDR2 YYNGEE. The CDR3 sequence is CASSEGQTYNEQFF. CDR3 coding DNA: TGTGCCAGCAGCGAGGGACAGACATACAATGAGCAGTTCTTC.

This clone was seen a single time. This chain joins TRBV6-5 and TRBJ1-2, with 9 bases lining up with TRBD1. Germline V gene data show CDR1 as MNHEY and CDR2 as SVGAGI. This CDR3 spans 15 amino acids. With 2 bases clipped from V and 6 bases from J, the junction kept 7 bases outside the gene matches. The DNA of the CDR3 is TGTGCCAGCAGTTACCGGGGACAGGGAACTAATGGCTACACCTTC. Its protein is CASSYRGQGTNGYTF.

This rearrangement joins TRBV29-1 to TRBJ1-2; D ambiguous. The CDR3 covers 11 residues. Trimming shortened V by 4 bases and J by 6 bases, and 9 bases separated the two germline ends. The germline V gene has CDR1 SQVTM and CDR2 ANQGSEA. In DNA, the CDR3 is TGCAGCGTTGCAAGCGCTGATGGCTACACCTTC. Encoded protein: CSVASADGYTF. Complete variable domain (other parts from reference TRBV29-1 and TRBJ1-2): SAVISQKPSRDICQRGTSLTIQCQVDSQVTMMFWYRQQPGQSLTLIATANQGSEATYESGFVIDKFPISRPNLTFSTLTVSNMSPEDSSIYLCSVASADGYTFGSGTRLTVV.

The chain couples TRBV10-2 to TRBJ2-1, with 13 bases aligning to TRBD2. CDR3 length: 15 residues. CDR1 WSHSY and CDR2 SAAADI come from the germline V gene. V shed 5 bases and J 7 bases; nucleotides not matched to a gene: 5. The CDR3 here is CASSRGLAGPNEQFF. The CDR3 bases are TGCGCCAGCAGTCGGGGACTAGCGGGGCCTAATGAGCAGTTCTTC.

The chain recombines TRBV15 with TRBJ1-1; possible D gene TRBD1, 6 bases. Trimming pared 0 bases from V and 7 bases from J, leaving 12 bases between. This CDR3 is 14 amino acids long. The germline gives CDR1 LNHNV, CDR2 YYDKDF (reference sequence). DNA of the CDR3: TGTGCCACCAGCAGAGACCGAGACAGGTTTGAAGCTTTCTTT. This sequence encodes CATSRDRDRFEAFF.